This is a list of T cell receptor beta chains from one sample in a study of CD8 T cell repertoires and HIV-1 epitope variants. Repertoires were generated with immunoSEQ multiplex PCR, while TCRdb's copy carries only in-frame clones and drops some. The table records around 2,800 clones, 60% to 80% of them present only once. No antigen is known for these receptors. The specimen sequenced was cultured CD8+ T cells derived from PBMCs. These receptors originate from a male donor with HIV. The conserved cysteine and the conserved F or W are not part of the CDR3 here. Fields, in order: V gene, J gene, CDR3 protein.

V: TRBV19; J: TRBJ1-1; CDR3: ASSIAQGRKNTEAF
V: TRBV27; J: TRBJ2-7; CDR3: ATRHIRREWVLAGPISYEQY
V: TRBV4-1; J: TRBJ2-7; CDR3: ASGTGVSYEQY
V: TRBV15; J: TRBJ2-5; CDR3: ATREWDGQETQY
V: TRBV5-1; J: TRBJ2-1; CDR3: ASSLAEGRRNEQF
V: TRBV29-1; J: TRBJ1-3; CDR3: SVEAGNTIY
V: TRBV27; J: TRBJ1-1; CDR3: ASSLYFGRSNTEAF
V: TRBV9; J: TRBJ2-7; CDR3: ASSVGQLSYEQY
V: TRBV7-9; J: TRBJ1-4; CDR3: ASSLVEGVHEKLF
V: TRBV19; J: TRBJ2-3; CDR3: ATTRLAGVDTQY
V: TRBV28; J: TRBJ1-3; CDR3: ASSLLQGNTIY
V: TRBV13; J: TRBJ1-1; CDR3: ASSLGGGQGNTEAF
V: TRBV27; J: TRBJ2-5; CDR3: ASSKTQRHLQETQY
V: TRBV6-5; J: TRBJ2-2; CDR3: ASSPPTSGAGELF
V: TRBV30; J: TRBJ1-2; CDR3: AWSAGSTYYGYT
V: TRBV5-1; J: TRBJ1-6; CDR3: ASSLTGDNSPLH
V: TRBV28; J: TRBJ1-4; CDR3: ASSFSRGGTNEKLF
V: TRBV28; J: TRBJ2-7; CDR3: ASSWDLDRSYEQY
V: TRBV28; J: TRBJ2-3; CDR3: ASTLARGGTDTQY
V: TRBV9; J: TRBJ1-6; CDR3: ASSPLGGQGNSPLH
V: TRBV21-1; J: TRBJ2-6; CDR3: ASSRGGQGCGANVLT
V: TRBV5-1; J: TRBJ2-6; CDR3: ASSLGTGELSGANVLT
V: TRBV6-5; J: TRBJ1-2; CDR3: ASSYSISSGPYGYT
V: TRBV5-3; J: TRBJ1-5; CDR3: ARSGTDYRALGERNQPQH
V: TRBV5-6; J: TRBJ2-1; CDR3: ASSLGGGSGPYNEQF
V: TRBV9; J: TRBJ1-5; CDR3: ASSVDGGNQPQH
V: TRBV27; J: TRBJ2-2; CDR3: ASSLGYLNTGELF
V: TRBV7-8; J: TRBJ1-2; CDR3: ASSLEEVSNYGYT
V: TRBV11-2; J: TRBJ1-2; CDR3: ASSSTFGTAFLNYGYT
V: TRBV5-6; J: TRBJ2-7; CDR3: ASSLETGATYEQY
V: TRBV7-7; J: TRBJ2-7; CDR3: ASSTRDRPYEQY
V: TRBV7-9; J: TRBJ1-5; CDR3: ASSLETEKGQPQH
V: TRBV7-9; J: TRBJ2-1; CDR3: ASSHGTGGPEEQF
V: TRBV19; J: TRBJ2-7; CDR3: ASSITGGSGEQY
V: TRBV6-5; J: TRBJ1-5; CDR3: ASRSGQGKQPQH
V: TRBV27; J: TRBJ2-7; CDR3: ASSLIAGGPEQY
V: TRBV4-3; J: TRBJ2-3; CDR3: ASSQEIPGTGNPDTQY
V: TRBV5-4; J: TRBJ2-7; CDR3: ASSKLDLGLYEQY
V: TRBV4-1; J: TRBJ1-1; CDR3: ASSPETGAINDEAF
V: TRBV9; J: TRBJ1-1; CDR3: ASSVAGTEAF
V: TRBV15; J: TRBJ2-5; CDR3: ATSSGLAGAREETQY
V: TRBV7-6; J: TRBJ2-1; CDR3: ASSFFRREDNNEQF
V: TRBV28; J: TRBJ2-1; CDR3: ASSLTSGSYEQF
V: TRBV2; J: TRBJ2-7; CDR3: ASEGRTGDYEQY
V: TRBV19; J: TRBJ2-6; CDR3: ASNQVASFSGANVLT
V: TRBV7-3; J: TRBJ1-2; CDR3: ASSDGGGDQGRGYT
V: TRBV25-1; J: TRBJ2-1; CDR3: ASSKPGLGSYNEQF
V: TRBV11-2; J: TRBJ2-7; CDR3: ASSQGLAGVYEQY
V: TRBV7-9; J: TRBJ2-7; CDR3: ASSPMTGPSSYEQY
V: TRBV7-9; J: TRBJ1-1; CDR3: ASSFQGTNTEAF